The clone carrying this TCR beta chain was counted between two and nine times. Its antigen is currently unknown. The data are from a study of cytomegalovirus exposure and HLA in healthy donors. Study-level points and caveats: An analysis that was carried out later associated some 17,000 TCR beta sequences with HLA alleles at 0.05 false discovery rate.

The trim removed 3 bases at V and 7 bases at J, leaving 4 bases unmatched. In germline, CDR1 is MNHEY, CDR2 SMNVEV (reference sequence). This CDR3 is 14 amino acids long. Primers: 60 Vbeta forward and 13 Jbeta reverse. Using immunoSEQ multiplex PCR, the repertoire was profiled, and TCRdb retains in-frame clones only, with some absent. This repertoire shows 150,000 to 200,000 clones, 81% found once; its top ten account for roughly 2.1%. V usage is TRBV27 and J usage is TRBJ1-5; 9 bases agree with TRBD1. The material sequenced was PBMCs. The sequence was obtained from a woman aged 18-29 years in good health and CMV-seropositive. The CDR3 DNA reads TGTGCCAGCAGTTTTGGGGGGACAGGGCAGCCCCAGCATTTT. As protein: CASSFGGTGQPQHF.